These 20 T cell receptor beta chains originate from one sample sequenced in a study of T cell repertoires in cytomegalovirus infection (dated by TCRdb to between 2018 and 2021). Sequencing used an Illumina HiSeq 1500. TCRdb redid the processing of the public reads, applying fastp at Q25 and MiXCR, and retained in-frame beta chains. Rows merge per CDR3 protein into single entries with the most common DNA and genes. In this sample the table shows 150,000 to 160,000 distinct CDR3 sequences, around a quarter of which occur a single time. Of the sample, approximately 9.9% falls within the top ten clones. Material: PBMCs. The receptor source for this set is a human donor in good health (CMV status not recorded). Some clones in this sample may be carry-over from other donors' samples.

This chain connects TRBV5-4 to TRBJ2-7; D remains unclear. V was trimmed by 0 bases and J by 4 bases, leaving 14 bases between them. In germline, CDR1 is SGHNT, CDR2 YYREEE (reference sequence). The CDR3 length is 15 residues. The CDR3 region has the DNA TGTGCCAGCAGCTTGGGGACCGACAATGCGTACGAGCAGTACTTC. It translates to CASSLGTDNAYEQYF. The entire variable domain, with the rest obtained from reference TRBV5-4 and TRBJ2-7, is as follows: ETGVTQSPTHLIKTRGQQVTLRCSSQSGHNTVSWYQQALGQGPQFIFQYYREEENGRGNFPPRFSGLQFPNYSSELNVNALELDDSALYLCASSLGTDNAYEQYFGPGTRLTVT.

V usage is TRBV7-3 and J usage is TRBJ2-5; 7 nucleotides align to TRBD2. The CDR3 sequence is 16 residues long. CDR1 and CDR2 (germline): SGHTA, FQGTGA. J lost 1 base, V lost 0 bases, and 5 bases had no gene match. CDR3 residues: CASSLTPGGPQETQYF. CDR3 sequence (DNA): TGTGCCAGCAGCTTAACTCCGGGGGGTCCCCAAGAGACCCAGTACTTC.

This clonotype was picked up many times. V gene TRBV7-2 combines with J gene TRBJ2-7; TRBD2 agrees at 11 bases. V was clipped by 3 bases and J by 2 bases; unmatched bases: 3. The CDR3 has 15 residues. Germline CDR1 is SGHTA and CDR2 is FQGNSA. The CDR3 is CASSFGLAGPYEQYF. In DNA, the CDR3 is TGTGCCAGCAGCTTTGGACTAGCGGGTCCCTACGAGCAGTACTTC.

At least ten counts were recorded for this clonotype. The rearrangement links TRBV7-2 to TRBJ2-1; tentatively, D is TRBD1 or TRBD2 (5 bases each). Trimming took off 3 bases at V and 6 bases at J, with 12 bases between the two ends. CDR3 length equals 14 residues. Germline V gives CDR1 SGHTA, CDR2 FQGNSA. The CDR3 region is CASSFRDRSNEQFF. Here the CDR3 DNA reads TGTGCCAGCAGCTTCCGGGACCGATCCAATGAGCAGTTCTTC.

For the CDR3, the DNA is TGTGCCAGTAGTACTACAGCGACAGGGGGCGGCAATCAGCCCCAGCATTTT. Its translation: CASSTTATGGGNQPQHF. The chain combines TRBV19 with TRBJ1-5; 10 nucleotides agree with TRBD1. CDR1 and CDR2 (germline): LNHDA, SQIVND (reference sequence). V lost 4 bases to trimming and J lost 2 bases; unmatched junction nucleotides: 8. There are 17 residues in the CDR3. Complete variable domain (other parts from reference TRBV19 and TRBJ1-5): DGGITQSPKYLFRKEGQNVTLSCEQNLNHDAMYWYRQDPGQGLRLIYYSQIVNDFQKGDIAEGYSVSREKKESFPLTVTSAQKNPTAFYLCASSTTATGGGNQPQHFGDGTRLSIL.

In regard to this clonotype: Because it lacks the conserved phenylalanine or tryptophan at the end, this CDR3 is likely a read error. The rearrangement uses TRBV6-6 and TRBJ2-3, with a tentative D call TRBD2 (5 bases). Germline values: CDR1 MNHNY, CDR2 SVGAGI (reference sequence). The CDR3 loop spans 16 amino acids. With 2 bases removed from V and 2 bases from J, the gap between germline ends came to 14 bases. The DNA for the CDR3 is TGTGCCAGCAGTTACGGTGGAGGCGATTACACAGATACGCAGTATCTT. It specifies CASSYGGGDYTDTQYL.

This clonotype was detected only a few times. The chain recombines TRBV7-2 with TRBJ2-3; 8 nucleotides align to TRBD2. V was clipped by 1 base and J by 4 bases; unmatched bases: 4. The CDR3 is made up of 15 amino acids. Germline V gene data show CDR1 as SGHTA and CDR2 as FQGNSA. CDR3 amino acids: CASSLGLAGADTQYF. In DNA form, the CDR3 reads TGTGCCAGCAGCTTAGGGCTAGCGGGTGCAGATACGCAGTATTTT.

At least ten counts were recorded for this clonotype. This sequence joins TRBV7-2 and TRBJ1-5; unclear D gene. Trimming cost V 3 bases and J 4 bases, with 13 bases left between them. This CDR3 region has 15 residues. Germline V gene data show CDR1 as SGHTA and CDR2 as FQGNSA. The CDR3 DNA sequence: TGTGCCAGCAGCTTTGGAACAGCGGGGAATCAGCCCCAGCATTTT. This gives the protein CASSFGTAGNQPQHF.

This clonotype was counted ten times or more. This chain's CDR3 is CASGEGVNTEAFF. The CDR3 DNA is TGTGCCAGCGGGGAGGGAGTTAACACTGAAGCTTTCTTT. The gene calls are TRBV12-3 or TRBV12-4 and TRBJ1-1; D uncertain. V was clipped by 8 bases and J by 2 bases, with 12 bases between them. The CDR3 runs 13 residues.

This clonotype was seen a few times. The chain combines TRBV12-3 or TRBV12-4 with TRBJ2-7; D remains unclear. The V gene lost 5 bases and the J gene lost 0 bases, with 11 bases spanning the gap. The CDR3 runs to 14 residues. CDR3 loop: CASSATAYSYEQYF. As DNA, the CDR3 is TGTGCCAGCAGTGCAACAGCGTACTCCTACGAGCAGTACTTC.

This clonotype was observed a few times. The CDR3 nucleotides read TGTGCCAGCAGTTACGGCGGGGGCCTAACCGGGGAGCTGTTTTTT. Encoded protein: CASSYGGGLTGELFF. The chain links TRBV6-1 to TRBJ2-2; maybe TRBD2 (7 bases). This CDR3 has 15 amino acids. Germline V gives CDR1 MNHNS, CDR2 SASEGT. Between the trimmed V and J ends, which lost 5 bases and 5 bases, there was a span of 15 bases.

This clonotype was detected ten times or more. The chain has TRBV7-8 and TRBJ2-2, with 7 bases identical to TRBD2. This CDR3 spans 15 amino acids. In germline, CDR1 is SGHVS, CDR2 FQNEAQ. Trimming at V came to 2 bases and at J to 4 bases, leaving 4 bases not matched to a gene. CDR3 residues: CASSLMRGFTGELFF. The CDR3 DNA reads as TGTGCCAGCAGCTTAATGCGGGGGTTCACCGGGGAGCTGTTTTTT.

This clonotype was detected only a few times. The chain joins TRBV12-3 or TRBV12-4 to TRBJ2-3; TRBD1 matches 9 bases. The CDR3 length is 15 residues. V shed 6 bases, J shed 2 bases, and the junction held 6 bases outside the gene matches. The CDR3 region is CASRTGGSYTDTQYF. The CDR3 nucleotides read TGTGCCAGCAGAACAGGGGGCAGTTACACAGATACGCAGTATTTT.

As DNA, the CDR3 is TGCAGCGTTGAAGCCCGTCCGCCGAACACTGAAGCTTTCTTT. Translating it yields CSVEARPPNTEAFF. The chain carries TRBV29-1 and TRBJ1-1; D is unresolved. Trimming took 1 base from V and 1 from J, leaving 10 bases between them. Germline V lookup: CDR1 SQVTM, CDR2 ANQGSEA. The CDR3 contains 14 residues.

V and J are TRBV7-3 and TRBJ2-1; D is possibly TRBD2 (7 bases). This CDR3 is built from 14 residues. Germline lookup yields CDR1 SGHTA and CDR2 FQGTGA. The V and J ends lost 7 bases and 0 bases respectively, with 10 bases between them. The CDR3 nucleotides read TGTGCCAGCAAGGGGGGGAGCTCCTACAATGAGCAGTTCTTC. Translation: CASKGGSSYNEQFF. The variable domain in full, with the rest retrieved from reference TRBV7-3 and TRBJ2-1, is GAGVSQTPSNKVTEKGKYVELRCDPISGHTALYWYRQSLGQGPEFLIYFQGTGAADDSGLPNDRFFAVRPEGSVSTLKIQRTERGDSAVYLCASKGGSSYNEQFFGPGTRLTVL.

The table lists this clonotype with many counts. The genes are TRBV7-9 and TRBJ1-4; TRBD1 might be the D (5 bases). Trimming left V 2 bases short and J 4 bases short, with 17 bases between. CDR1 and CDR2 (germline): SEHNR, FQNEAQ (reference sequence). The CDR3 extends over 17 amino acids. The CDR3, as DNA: TGTGCCAGCAGCTTATTGGCCTCCGGGACGGTTAATGAAAAACTGTTTTTT. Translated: CASSLLASGTVNEKLFF.

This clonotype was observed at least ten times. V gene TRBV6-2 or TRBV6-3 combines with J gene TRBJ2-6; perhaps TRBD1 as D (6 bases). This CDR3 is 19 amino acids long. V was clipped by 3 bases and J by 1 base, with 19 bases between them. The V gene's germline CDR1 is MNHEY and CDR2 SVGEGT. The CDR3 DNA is TGTGCCAGCAGTTATTGGGGCAGGGGACAAACTTCTGGGGCCAACGTCCTGACTTTC. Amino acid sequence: CASSYWGRGQTSGANVLTF.

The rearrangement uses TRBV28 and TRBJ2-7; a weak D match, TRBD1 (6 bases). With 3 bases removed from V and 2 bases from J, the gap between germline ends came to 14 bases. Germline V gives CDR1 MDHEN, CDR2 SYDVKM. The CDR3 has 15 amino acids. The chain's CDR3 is CASSFTGLLTYEQYF. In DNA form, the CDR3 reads TGTGCCAGCAGTTTCACAGGGTTGTTAACCTACGAGCAGTACTTC.

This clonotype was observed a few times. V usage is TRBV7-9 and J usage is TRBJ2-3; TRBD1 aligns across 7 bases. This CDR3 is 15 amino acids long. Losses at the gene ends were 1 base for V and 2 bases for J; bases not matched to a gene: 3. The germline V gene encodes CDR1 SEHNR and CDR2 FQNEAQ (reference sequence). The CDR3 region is CASSLGDRDTDTQYF. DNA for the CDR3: TGTGCCAGCAGCTTAGGAGACAGGGACACAGATACGCAGTATTTT.

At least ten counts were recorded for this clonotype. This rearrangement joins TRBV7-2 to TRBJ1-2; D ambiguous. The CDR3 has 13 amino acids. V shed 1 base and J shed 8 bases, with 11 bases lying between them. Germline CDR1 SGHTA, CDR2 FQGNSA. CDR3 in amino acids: CASSLVKENGYTF. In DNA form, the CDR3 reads TGTGCCAGCAGCTTAGTCAAGGAAAACGGCTACACCTTC. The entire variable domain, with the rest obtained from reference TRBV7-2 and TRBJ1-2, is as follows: GAGVSQSPSNKVTEKGKDVELRCDPISGHTALYWYRQSLGQGLEFLIYFQGNSAPDKSGLPSDRFSAERTGGSVSTLTIQRTQQEDSAVYLCASSLVKENGYTFGSGTRLTVV.